This T cell receptor beta chain was captured in a study of read filtering for tumor transcriptome and immune sequencing (dated by TCRdb to the early 2020s). Regarding the research as a whole: The cohort had around 16 male and some 15 female patients with a mean age of roughly 66 years, ranging from roughly 45 to 80. Under revised international staging, about eight patients fell into R-ISS I, some 15 into R-ISS II and about 7 into R-ISS III. Whole-transcriptome libraries were prepared with the TruSeq RNA Access Library Prep Kit after DNase treatment. Per sample, about 4.05 to 11 million TCR-region mapped reads were obtained with IR-seq, compared with only about 85 to 1,400 with RNA-seq. The study compared TCR repertoires from targeted immune repertoire sequencing and bulk whole-transcriptome sequencing run on the same bone marrow samples. One of the main goals was to work out a read-filtering strategy for immune repertoire data, in particular whether clonotypes backed by only a single read should be removed. Broader findings and caveats from the paper: Single-read clonotypes made up around 82% of clonotypes but only about 4% of total reads in IR-seq, compared with approximately 75% of clonotypes and more than 40% of reads in RNA-seq. IR-seq captured clonotypes at much higher depth and more reliably than RNA-seq, and smaller IR-seq throughput sufficed to identify most shared clonotypes. The sorted CD138-negative fraction was not purified T cells but a mixed bone marrow immune population. Removing single-read clonotypes increased the correlation between IR-seq and RNA-seq shared clonotype proportions.

Each patient had bone marrow sampled at the time of active disease. Ficoll-Hypaque density gradient centrifugation was used to isolate bone marrow mononuclear cells. Myeloma plasma cells were removed and CD138-negative cells were obtained by negative selection following labeling with CD138 magnetic microbeads on a MACS separator. Flow cytometry with CD138 antibodies on an Attune NxT was used to check how pure the isolated cells were. TRIzol reagent was used to extract total RNA, which was then quantified with a NanoDrop spectrophotometer. Paired RNA-seq and IR-seq were performed on each patient's CD138-negative bone marrow sample. Starting from 350 to 500 ng RNA, TCR libraries were constructed with the Immunoverse kit using molecular barcoded adaptors that cover the alpha/delta and beta/gamma chains. TCR library preparation used the same RNA that went into transcriptome sequencing. Sequencing of TCR libraries was carried out on an Illumina HiSeq 4000 with 2 x 150 cycles. The source study handled its data this way. TCR reads were aligned to human V, D, J and C references and assembled into CDR3 clonotypes with MiXCR, including quality filtering and error correction. The tcR package in R was used to analyze clonotype counts and gene usage diversity. For inspection of raw mapping reads, RNA-seq reads were mapped by STAR aligner version 2.5.3a onto GRCh37 of the human genome. To test the effect of sequencing depth on detected clonotypes, IR-seq fastq files were randomly downsampled using Seqtk 1.3. TCRdb took the public reads, trimmed them with fastp at Q25, ran MiXCR for clone calling and kept in-frame beta chains. Every entry covers one CDR3 protein and lists the most common genes and DNA from its rows. Clone size and V and J calls follow TCRdb, not the original study. Counted in this sample were tens of thousands of distinct CDR3 sequences; around 20% of them appeared once. About 15% of the sample is taken by the ten largest.

Via the germline V gene, CDR1 is SGHRS and CDR2 YFSETQ. From the cysteine up to the phenylalanine, the CDR3 has a length of 15 residues. The retained sequence is limited to the CDR3, 45 bases, with the frame set at the first base. In the case of this clonotype: The antigen this receptor binds is unknown. One end of the junction is discordant with germline, which a read error may explain.

This clonotype was obtained from a donor aged 40 or over with multiple myeloma. The sequence is built from TRBV5-1 and TRBJ2-2; a tentative D call is TRBD1 (6 bases match). The source material was a population of CD138-negative cells sorted from bone marrow. The cell subset or site label corresponds to: bone marrow mononuclear cells depleted of CD138+ plasma/myeloma cells by negative magnetic selection. The bases are TGCGCCAGCAGACCCGGGACACCGAACACCGGGGAGCTGTGTTTT. It specifies CASRPGTPNTGELCF.